This T cell receptor beta chain was obtained from a study of T cell repertoires in cytomegalovirus infection. Study details: CMV epitopes, recently identified HLA-C-restricted and well-studied HLA-B-restricted, were used. An indication of both CMV infection and matching HLA type came from public TCR beta signatures. Findings and caveats of the study: The cumulative frequency of public TCR beta families identified carriers of CMV plus the relevant HLA. Ex vivo, HLA-C-restricted CMV-specific TCR beta clonotypes prevailed over the rest of the response.

Germline V CDR1 and CDR2: MNHNS, SASEGT. Trimming took off 7 bases at V and 4 bases at J, with 10 bases between the two ends. The CDR3 spans 13 residues. This clonotype was recorded a few times. Its target is not known. TCRdb processed the reads anew with MiXCR; each CDR3 protein has one entry. The sample lists 640,000 or so distinct CDR3 sequences; 30% to 35% were seen once. The J gene is TRBJ2-2, the V gene TRBV6-1; D perhaps matches TRBD1 (5 bases). The sequence derives from a human donor in good health (CMV status not recorded). Some clones in this sample may be carry-over from other donors' samples. The source was cultured PBMCs, collected from culture after CMV antigen stimulation. The DNA of the CDR3 is TGTGCCAGCAAGGGGTGGGGCACCGGGGAGCTGTTTTTT. This translates into CASKGWGTGELFF.